A selection of T cell receptor beta chains follows, all from one sample in a study of blood T cell repertoires in COVID-19. The assay was immunoSEQ multiplex PCR, and TCRdb's table has in-frame clones only and misses some. This sample has 330,000 or so clones; about 87% occur once, and the top ten carry around 9.9%. Sequenced sample: peripheral blood. Receptor source: a young man with COVID-19, enrolled during active disease. Each CDR3 is given with its conserved first and last residue. The order of the fields is CDR3 DNA, CDR3 protein, J gene, V gene, clone size, D gene. The D gene is left open where the match is weak. Clone size, where shown, is once, few, many, or a class for clones that have expanded.

TGTGTTCACGGGGACTACAATGAGCAGTTCTTC	CVHGDYNEQFF	TRBJ2-1	TRBV7-9	.	.
TGTGCCAGCATCAAAGCCCCAGCGGGAGTAACAGAGACCCAGTACTTC	CASIKAPAGVTETQYF	TRBJ2-5	TRBV2	.	TRBD2
TGTGCCAGCAGTACCTTCGGGTGGGTTGGGAACACTGAAGCTTTCTTT	CASSTFGWVGNTEAFF	TRBJ1-1	TRBV28	.	.
TGTGCCAGCAGCTTGGGGTCGGCGACAGGAGCGAACACTGAAGCTTTCTTT	CASSLGSATGANTEAFF	TRBJ1-1	TRBV5-4	.	.
TGTGCCAGTAAAAGAGTCAGCGGGGGCAATCAGCCCCAGCATTTT	CASKRVSGGNQPQHF	TRBJ1-5	TRBV19	.	.
TGCAGTGCTAGTAGGACAGGGTTGAATTCACCCCTCCACTTT	CSASRTGLNSPLHF	TRBJ1-6	TRBV20-1	.	TRBD1
TGTGCCAGCAGTTACTTGGGGAGAACCAATCAGCCCCAGCATTTT	CASSYLGRTNQPQHF	TRBJ1-5	TRBV6-2/TRBV6-3	.	.
TGTGCCAGCAGTGAGGAGCGGGAGACCCAGTACTTC	CASSEERETQYF	TRBJ2-5	TRBV2	.	.
TGTGCCAGCAGCTTCACAACAGGGGGCAAGGAGCCCCAGCATTTT	CASSFTTGGKEPQHF	TRBJ1-5	TRBV7-9	.	TRBD1
TGTGCCAGCAGTTACTATGCACGATCAGGATACAATGAGCAGTTCTTC	CASSYYARSGYNEQFF	TRBJ2-1	TRBV6-5	.	.
TGTGCCAGCAGCCTGCGAAGAAACACCATATATTTT	CASSLRRNTIYF	TRBJ1-3	TRBV5-8	.	.
TGTGCCAGCAGCTTGAGGGTCCAAGAGACCCAGTACTTC	CASSLRVQETQYF	TRBJ2-5	TRBV7-2	once	.
TGTGCCAGCAGTTCCACAGGGAGTACAGATACGCAGTATTTT	CASSSTGSTDTQYF	TRBJ2-3	TRBV28	.	.
TGCAGCGTTGTTGGTTGGGGAGGTACGCAGTATTTT	CSVVGWGGTQYF	TRBJ2-3	TRBV29-1	.	.
TGTGCCAGCAGACCCACAGGACGGTACACTGAAGCTTTCTTT	CASRPTGRYTEAFF	TRBJ1-1	TRBV28	.	.
TGTGCCTGGGGGGCCGATACCTACGAGCAGTACTTC	CAWGADTYEQYF	TRBJ2-7	TRBV30	few	.
TGTGCCAGCAGTTACTTTTTCGCGGGAGGGGGGTACAATGAGCAGTTCTTC	CASSYFFAGGGYNEQFF	TRBJ2-1	TRBV6-2/TRBV6-3	.	TRBD2
TGTGCCAGTAGCCGCAGTTATAGCAATCAGCCCCAGCATTTT	CASSRSYSNQPQHF	TRBJ1-5	TRBV19	.	.
TGTGCCAGCAGTTTATGGGGTTCGGGGAACTACGAGCAGTACTTC	CASSLWGSGNYEQYF	TRBJ2-7	TRBV28	few	.
TGTGCCAGCAGCTCACCCCGACAGGGACCCGGAAACACCATATATTTT	CASSSPRQGPGNTIYF	TRBJ1-3	TRBV5-4	.	TRBD1
TGTGCCAGTAGTAGGACTAGCGGCCCTTACGAGCAGTACTTC	CASSRTSGPYEQYF	TRBJ2-7	TRBV19	.	TRBD2
TGTGCCAGTAGTCAGCCAGGGCGGAATCAGCCCCAGCATTTT	CASSQPGRNQPQHF	TRBJ1-5	TRBV19	.	.
TGTGCCAGCTCACAATTTAGGGTAGCGGACTCCTACGAGCAGTACTTC	CASSQFRVADSYEQYF	TRBJ2-7	TRBV18	.	.
TGTGCCAGCAGCTTAGGGGGTGAGGGCACTGAAGCTTTCTTT	CASSLGGEGTEAFF	TRBJ1-1	TRBV7-9	.	.
TGTGCCAGTAGTCAACGTTCAGGCAGCTCCAGCTCCTACAATGAGCAGTTCTTC	CASSQRSGSSSSYNEQFF	TRBJ2-1	TRBV19	.	.
TGTGCCAGCAGCTCCTGGACAGGGGGGAGCTCTGGAAACACCATATATTTT	CASSSWTGGSSGNTIYF	TRBJ1-3	TRBV11-2	.	TRBD1
TGTGCCAGTAGTATATTAGGACAGCCAGATACGCAGTATTTT	CASSILGQPDTQYF	TRBJ2-3	TRBV19	.	.
TGTGCCAGCGGTGTAAAGACAGGGGGACCACCCCTCCACTTT	CASGVKTGGPPLHF	TRBJ1-6	TRBV27	once	TRBD1
TGTGCCAGTAGTATAGCGCGGGGGAGAGGCTATGGCTACACCTTC	CASSIARGRGYGYTF	TRBJ1-2	TRBV19	.	.
TGTGCCAGTAGTTACTATGGCCGTGGGGCTGGGAATCAGCCCCAGCATTTT	CASSYYGRGAGNQPQHF	TRBJ1-5	TRBV19	.	.
TGTGCCACCAGCACGGGGGGTAGGTCTCCTGGGGCCAACGTCCTGACTTTC	CATSTGGRSPGANVLTF	TRBJ2-6	TRBV24-1	.	TRBD2
TGTGCCAGCAGTTACTCACAGGGCTCCTATGGCTACACCTTC	CASSYSQGSYGYTF	TRBJ1-2	TRBV6-2/TRBV6-3	.	.
TGTGCCGGAGGGGTCTACGAGCAGTACTTC	CAGGVYEQYF	TRBJ2-7	TRBV7-9	.	.
TGCGCCAGCAGTCAATCGGTCAGGCGACACTCTGGAAACACCATATATTTT	CASSQSVRRHSGNTIYF	TRBJ1-3	TRBV23-1	.	.
TGTGCCAGCAGTTTATCGACTGGGACACTCTTGGAGCAGTACTTC	CASSLSTGTLLEQYF	TRBJ2-7	TRBV27	.	.
TGTGCCAGCAGTTTATCAGGGTATGGAGGCTACACCTTC	CASSLSGYGGYTF	TRBJ1-2	TRBV6-2/TRBV6-3	.	.
TGCGCCAGCAGCCCATATTTCGGGGGAGCTGGAAACACCATATATTTT	CASSPYFGGAGNTIYF	TRBJ1-3	TRBV4-3	.	.
TGTGCCAGCTCACCCATAAGAGGGGGCCTGGACACTGAAGCTTTCTTT	CASSPIRGGLDTEAFF	TRBJ1-1	TRBV18	.	TRBD1
TGTGCCAGCAGCTTCAAGGGGGCGGATGGCTACACCTTC	CASSFKGADGYTF	TRBJ1-2	TRBV7-3	.	TRBD1
TGTGCCACCAGTGATCCTACACGGAGCACCGGGGAGCTGTTTTTT	CATSDPTRSTGELFF	TRBJ2-2	TRBV24-1	.	.
TGCGCCAGCAGCTTGGACAGGGGCGCTGGAAACACCATATATTTT	CASSLDRGAGNTIYF	TRBJ1-3	TRBV5-1	.	TRBD1
TGTGCCAGCAGTTTTGGGGGGATGGGAGGCTACACCTTC	CASSFGGMGGYTF	TRBJ1-2	TRBV6-5	.	.
TGTGCCACCAGCAGAGATTGGGCTAGCGGGGGCTACGAGCAGTACTTC	CATSRDWASGGYEQYF	TRBJ2-7	TRBV15	.	TRBD2
TGTGCCAGCAGTTCGACACAGGGGCGCAATGAAGCTTTCTTT	CASSSTQGRNEAFF	TRBJ1-1	TRBV6-5	.	TRBD1
TGTGCCAGTAGTATAACGGGGGGGCCCTCCTACAATGAGCAGTTCTTC	CASSITGGPSYNEQFF	TRBJ2-1	TRBV19	.	TRBD2
TGTGCCAGCACCAAGGGACAGAGGAACACTGAAGCTTTCTTT	CASTKGQRNTEAFF	TRBJ1-1	TRBV6-5	.	TRBD1
TGTGCCAGCAGCTTAGATCTGGGCCACAGCACAGATACGCAGTATTTT	CASSLDLGHSTDTQYF	TRBJ2-3	TRBV11-2	.	.
TGTGCCAGCAGCTTATTGGGCGAGACCCAGTACTTC	CASSLLGETQYF	TRBJ2-5	TRBV7-7	.	.
TGTGCCACCAGTGATTCGGACAGGGGACGCTACGAGCAGTACTTC	CATSDSDRGRYEQYF	TRBJ2-7	TRBV24-1	.	TRBD1
TGTGCCAGCAGTTACTGGGGACAGGGAGGGCAGTTCTTC	CASSYWGQGGQFF	TRBJ2-1	TRBV6-2/TRBV6-3	.	TRBD1
TGCGCCAGCAGCCAAGTAACAGCGGGAGTTAACACCGGGGAGCTGTTTTTT	CASSQVTAGVNTGELFF	TRBJ2-2	TRBV4-1	.	TRBD2
TGTGCCAGTAGCAAAACAGGTACCTACGAGCAGTACTTC	CASSKTGTYEQYF	TRBJ2-7	TRBV19	.	.
TGTGCCAGCAGCTTAAATAGCGGGAACTACGAGCAGTACTTC	CASSLNSGNYEQYF	TRBJ2-7	TRBV11-2	.	TRBD2
TGTGCCAGCAGTGAACCGATCCCGGGGCAGTACTTC	CASSEPIPGQYF	TRBJ2-7	TRBV6-1	.	.